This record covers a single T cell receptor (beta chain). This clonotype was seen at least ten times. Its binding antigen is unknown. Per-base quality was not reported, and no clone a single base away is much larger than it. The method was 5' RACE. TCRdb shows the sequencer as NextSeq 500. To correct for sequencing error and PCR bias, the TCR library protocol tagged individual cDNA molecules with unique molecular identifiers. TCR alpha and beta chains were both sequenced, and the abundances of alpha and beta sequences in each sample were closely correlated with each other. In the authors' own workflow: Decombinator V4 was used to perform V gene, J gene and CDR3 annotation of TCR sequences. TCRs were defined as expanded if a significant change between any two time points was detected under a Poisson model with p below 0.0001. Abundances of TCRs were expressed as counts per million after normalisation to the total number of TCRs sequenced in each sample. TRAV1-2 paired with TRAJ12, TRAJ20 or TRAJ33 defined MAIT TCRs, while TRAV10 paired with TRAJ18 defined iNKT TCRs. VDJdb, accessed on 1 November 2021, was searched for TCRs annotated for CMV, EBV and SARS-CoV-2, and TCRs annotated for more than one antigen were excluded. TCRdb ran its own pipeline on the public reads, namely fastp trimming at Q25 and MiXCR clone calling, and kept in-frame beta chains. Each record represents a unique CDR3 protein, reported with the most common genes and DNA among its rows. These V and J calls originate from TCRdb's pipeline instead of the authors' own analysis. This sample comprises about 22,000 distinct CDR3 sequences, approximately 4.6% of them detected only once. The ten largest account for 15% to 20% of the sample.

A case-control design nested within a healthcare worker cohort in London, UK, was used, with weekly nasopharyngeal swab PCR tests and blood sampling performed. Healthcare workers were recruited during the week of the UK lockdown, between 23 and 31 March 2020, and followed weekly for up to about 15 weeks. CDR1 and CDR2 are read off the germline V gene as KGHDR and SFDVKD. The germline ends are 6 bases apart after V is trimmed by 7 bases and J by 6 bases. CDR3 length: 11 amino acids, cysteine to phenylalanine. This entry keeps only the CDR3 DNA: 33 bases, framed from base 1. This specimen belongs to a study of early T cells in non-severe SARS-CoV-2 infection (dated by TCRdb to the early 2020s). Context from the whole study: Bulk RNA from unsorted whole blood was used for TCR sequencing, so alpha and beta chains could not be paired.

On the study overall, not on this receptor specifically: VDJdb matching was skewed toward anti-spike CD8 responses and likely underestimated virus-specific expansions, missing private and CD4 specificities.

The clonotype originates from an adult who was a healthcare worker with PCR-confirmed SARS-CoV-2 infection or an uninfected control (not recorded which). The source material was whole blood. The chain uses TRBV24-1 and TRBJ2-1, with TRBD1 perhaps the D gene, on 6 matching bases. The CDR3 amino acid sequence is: CATSRGNEQFF. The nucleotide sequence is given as TGTGCCACCAGCAGGGGCAATGAGCAGTTCTTC.